The rows below give T cell receptor beta chains drawn from one sample of a study of T-cell memory formation after mild COVID-19. MiXCR, run by TCRdb on the 5' RACE reads, gives a single entry per CDR3 protein. In the table there are roughly 100,000 distinct CDR3 sequences, about an eighth of which are singletons. Sequenced sample: PBMCs or a T cell subset sorted from them (not recorded which). The receptors originated from an adult woman who had mild COVID-19 (a few samples of this study predate the infection). Cell type and time point are not known. CDR3s include the opening cysteine and the closing phenylalanine or tryptophan. A D gene is named only where the DNA matches it firmly. Clone size is stated in some rows and not others, as once, few, many or a class when expanded.

V gene: TRBV4-3; D gene: NA; clone size: few; J gene: TRBJ2-7; CDR3 DNA: TGCGCCAGCAGCCTAATGGCCGGGGGCGAATACTACGAGCAGTACTTC; CDR3 protein: CASSLMAGGEYYEQYF
V gene: TRBV7-6; D gene: TRBD2; clone size: NA; J gene: TRBJ2-5; CDR3 DNA: TGTGCCAGCAGCTTAGCGACTAGCGGGCAAGAGACCCAGTACTTC; CDR3 protein: CASSLATSGQETQYF
V gene: TRBV5-1; D gene: NA; clone size: few; J gene: TRBJ2-7; CDR3 DNA: TGCGCCAGCAGCTTTGGCAGTTCGAGCTACGAGCAGTACTTC; CDR3 protein: CASSFGSSSYEQYF
V gene: TRBV25-1; D gene: TRBD1; clone size: NA; J gene: TRBJ2-2; CDR3 DNA: TGTGCCAGCAGTGGACAAGGGACAGGGGGCGGGGAGCTGTTTTTT; CDR3 protein: CASSGQGTGGGELFF
V gene: TRBV7-7; D gene: TRBD2; clone size: many; J gene: TRBJ2-1; CDR3 DNA: TGTGCCAGCAGCTCAGGCGCACTAGCGGGGGGTGCATATAATGAGCAGTTCTTC; CDR3 protein: CASSSGALAGGAYNEQFF
V gene: TRBV7-8; D gene: TRBD1; clone size: NA; J gene: TRBJ2-7; CDR3 DNA: TGTGCCAGGGGATCGGACAGGAATTCCGCCCAACCACCCTACGAGCAGTACTTC; CDR3 protein: CARGSDRNSAQPPYEQYF
V gene: TRBV12-3/TRBV12-4; D gene: NA; clone size: few; J gene: TRBJ1-2; CDR3 DNA: TGTGCCAGCAGTTTAGACAAGGACTATGGCTACACCTTC; CDR3 protein: CASSLDKDYGYTF
V gene: TRBV2; D gene: NA; clone size: NA; J gene: TRBJ2-2; CDR3 DNA: TGTGCCAGCAAGGGTATCGGGGAGCTGTTTTTT; CDR3 protein: CASKGIGELFF
V gene: TRBV14; D gene: NA; clone size: once; J gene: TRBJ2-1; CDR3 DNA: TGTGCCAGCAGCCAATGGCCCCGGGGATCCTACAATGAGCAGTTCTTC; CDR3 protein: CASSQWPRGSYNEQFF
V gene: TRBV12-3/TRBV12-4; D gene: TRBD1; clone size: NA; J gene: TRBJ1-1; CDR3 DNA: TGTGCCAGCAGTTTCACCCCAGGGGGCACTGAAGCTTTCTTT; CDR3 protein: CASSFTPGGTEAFF
V gene: TRBV4-2; D gene: NA; clone size: NA; J gene: TRBJ2-2; CDR3 DNA: TGTGCCAGCAGCCAAATAACAGGGTTCGACACCGGGGAGCTGTTTTTT; CDR3 protein: CASSQITGFDTGELFF
V gene: TRBV5-1; D gene: NA; clone size: few; J gene: TRBJ1-6; CDR3 DNA: TGCGCCAGCAGCTTGGGGGTGACGGGATTCAAACCCCTCCACTTT; CDR3 protein: CASSLGVTGFKPLHF
V gene: TRBV6-5; D gene: TRBD2; clone size: NA; J gene: TRBJ2-1; CDR3 DNA: TGTGCCAGCAGTTACGGGTCTAGCGGTTACAATGAGCAGTTCTTC; CDR3 protein: CASSYGSSGYNEQFF
V gene: TRBV7-3; D gene: NA; clone size: few; J gene: TRBJ2-3; CDR3 DNA: TGTGCCAGCACCCTGGGACAAACTAGCACAGATACGCAGTATTTT; CDR3 protein: CASTLGQTSTDTQYF
V gene: TRBV29-1; D gene: TRBD2; clone size: many; J gene: TRBJ2-7; CDR3 DNA: TGCAGCGTAGAAGCGGGAGGGTCCTACGAGCAGTACTTC; CDR3 protein: CSVEAGGSYEQYF
V gene: TRBV29-1; D gene: NA; clone size: NA; J gene: TRBJ1-1; CDR3 DNA: TGCAGCGTTGAAGATGGGGGGCGCCGGGGCACTGAAGCTTTCTTT; CDR3 protein: CSVEDGGRRGTEAFF
V gene: TRBV24-1; D gene: TRBD1; clone size: few; J gene: TRBJ2-5; CDR3 DNA: TGTGCCACCAGTGAATGGACAGGGAATGAGGAGACCCAGTACTTC; CDR3 protein: CATSEWTGNEETQYF
V gene: TRBV7-2; D gene: TRBD2; clone size: many; J gene: TRBJ2-1; CDR3 DNA: TGTGCCAGCACCCCATGGCCCCCGACGGGAGGATACAATGAGCAGTTCTTC; CDR3 protein: CASTPWPPTGGYNEQFF
V gene: TRBV15; D gene: NA; clone size: NA; J gene: TRBJ1-1; CDR3 DNA: TGTGCCACCAGCGTAGTGGGGACTGAAGCTTTCTTT; CDR3 protein: CATSVVGTEAFF
V gene: TRBV5-1; D gene: NA; clone size: few; J gene: TRBJ2-3; CDR3 DNA: TGCGCCAGCAGCTTGCACTACCGTAAAGATACGCAGTATTTT; CDR3 protein: CASSLHYRKDTQYF
V gene: TRBV5-6; D gene: TRBD1; clone size: many; J gene: TRBJ2-3; CDR3 DNA: TGTGCCAGCAGCTTGGAAACAGGGGGCACAGATACGCAGTATTTT; CDR3 protein: CASSLETGGTDTQYF
V gene: TRBV29-1; D gene: NA; clone size: many; J gene: TRBJ2-1; CDR3 DNA: TGCAGCGTCCCATTGACAGACGGGGCCAATGAGCAGTTCTTC; CDR3 protein: CSVPLTDGANEQFF
V gene: TRBV6-5; D gene: NA; clone size: few; J gene: TRBJ1-2; CDR3 DNA: TGTGCCAGCAGTTATAAGGTGTACAACTATGGCTACACCTTC; CDR3 protein: CASSYKVYNYGYTF
V gene: TRBV7-6; D gene: NA; clone size: NA; J gene: TRBJ2-1; CDR3 DNA: TGTGCCAGCAGCTTATTCGAGGATGAGCAGTTCTTC; CDR3 protein: CASSLFEDEQFF
V gene: TRBV4-2; D gene: NA; clone size: few; J gene: TRBJ2-1; CDR3 DNA: TGTGCCAGCAGCCAAGATCAAGGCGCCTACAATGAGCAGTTCTTC; CDR3 protein: CASSQDQGAYNEQFF
V gene: TRBV5-1; D gene: NA; clone size: few; J gene: TRBJ2-7; CDR3 DNA: TGCGCCAGCACACTGCAAGGGAACGGCTACGAGCAGTACTTC; CDR3 protein: CASTLQGNGYEQYF
V gene: TRBV12-3/TRBV12-4; D gene: NA; clone size: few; J gene: TRBJ1-1; CDR3 DNA: TGTGCCAGCAGTTTGGGGGCGGGGGACACTGAAGCTTTCTTT; CDR3 protein: CASSLGAGDTEAFF
V gene: TRBV12-3/TRBV12-4; D gene: TRBD2; clone size: NA; J gene: TRBJ2-1; CDR3 DNA: TGTGCCAGCAGCTATAGCGGGGGGCCTTTGGATGAGCAGTTCTTC; CDR3 protein: CASSYSGGPLDEQFF
V gene: TRBV10-1; D gene: TRBD1; clone size: many; J gene: TRBJ2-7; CDR3 DNA: TGCGCCAGCAGTGAACCAGGACAGGGCGAGGGGACCTACGAGCAGTACTTC; CDR3 protein: CASSEPGQGEGTYEQYF
V gene: TRBV12-3/TRBV12-4; D gene: NA; clone size: NA; J gene: TRBJ1-1; CDR3 DNA: TGTGCCAGCAGTTTAGAGGGCTGGGGCACTGAAGCTTTCTTT; CDR3 protein: CASSLEGWGTEAFF
V gene: TRBV7-9; D gene: TRBD2; clone size: NA; J gene: TRBJ2-3; CDR3 DNA: TGTGCCAGCAGGCTAACCGGGACTAGCGGGAAATTGGATACGCAGTATTTT; CDR3 protein: CASRLTGTSGKLDTQYF
V gene: TRBV4-3; D gene: NA; clone size: NA; J gene: TRBJ1-2; CDR3 DNA: TGCGCCAGCAGCCAAGAAACAATAGGGGCAGGGTTACGCTATGGCTACACCTTC; CDR3 protein: CASSQETIGAGLRYGYTF
V gene: TRBV7-2; D gene: TRBD1; clone size: few; J gene: TRBJ1-4; CDR3 DNA: TGTGCCAGCAGCTCACAGGGGAGGGCAACTAATGAAAAACTGTTTTTT; CDR3 protein: CASSSQGRATNEKLFF
V gene: TRBV6-2/TRBV6-3; D gene: TRBD2; clone size: NA; J gene: TRBJ2-3; CDR3 DNA: TGTGCCAGCAGTTATTATGCTAGCGGGAGTATGGCAGATACGCAGTATTTT; CDR3 protein: CASSYYASGSMADTQYF
V gene: TRBV30; D gene: NA; clone size: few; J gene: TRBJ2-3; CDR3 DNA: TGTGCCTGGAGTGTAAGTGGGGGCTGGGTGACAGATACGCAGTATTTT; CDR3 protein: CAWSVSGGWVTDTQYF
V gene: TRBV4-2; D gene: NA; clone size: many; J gene: TRBJ2-7; CDR3 DNA: TGTGCCAGCAGCCAGTCCAACGAGCAGTACTTC; CDR3 protein: CASSQSNEQYF
V gene: TRBV28; D gene: NA; clone size: NA; J gene: TRBJ2-2; CDR3 DNA: TGTGCCAGCAGATCAGGGAGTTACGGGGAGCTGTTTTTT; CDR3 protein: CASRSGSYGELFF
V gene: TRBV7-9; D gene: NA; clone size: NA; J gene: TRBJ2-1; CDR3 DNA: TGTGCCAGCATTTTAGGGTCGGACAATGAGCAGTTCTTC; CDR3 protein: CASILGSDNEQFF
V gene: TRBV5-1; D gene: NA; clone size: few; J gene: TRBJ2-1; CDR3 DNA: TGCGCCAGCAGCCCAACTTTGGACAATGAGCAGTTCTTC; CDR3 protein: CASSPTLDNEQFF
V gene: TRBV29-1; D gene: NA; clone size: NA; J gene: TRBJ1-2; CDR3 DNA: TGCAGCGTTGACGCAGGGGCCCCCTATGGCTACACCTTC; CDR3 protein: CSVDAGAPYGYTF
V gene: TRBV11-3; D gene: TRBD1; clone size: NA; J gene: TRBJ2-1; CDR3 DNA: TGTGCCAGCATCTCCCCGGCGGGACAGGGTGGGGGTGAGCAGTTCTTC; CDR3 protein: CASISPAGQGGGEQFF
V gene: TRBV5-5; D gene: NA; clone size: few; J gene: TRBJ2-2; CDR3 DNA: TGTGCCAGCAGGAGTACCGGGGAGCTGTTTTTT; CDR3 protein: CASRSTGELFF
V gene: TRBV5-5; D gene: NA; clone size: NA; J gene: TRBJ1-3; CDR3 DNA: TGTGCCAGCACCTGGGGAGGGGGCTCTGGAAACACCATATATTTT; CDR3 protein: CASTWGGGSGNTIYF